The 20 T cell receptor beta chains below come from one sample, sequenced in a study of cytomegalovirus exposure and HLA in healthy donors. Primers for the PCR totalled 60 Vbeta and 13 Jbeta. The assay was immunoSEQ multiplex PCR, and TCRdb's table has in-frame clones only and misses some. With around 140,000 clones in the sample, the ten largest clones hold 2.2%. The sample was PBMCs. Receptor source: a woman between 18 and 29 years old in good health and CMV-seronegative.

As regards this clone: Germline and junction disagree at one end, which may indicate a read error. V is TRBV7-7 and J is TRBJ2-3; D gene unclear. The germline CDR1 and CDR2 sequences are SSHAT and FNYEAQ (reference sequence). The length of the CDR3 is 13 residues. CDR3 DNA sequence: TGTGCTAGCAGCTCCGGTCCCCCAGATACGCAGTATTTT. Protein product: CASSSGPPDTQYF.

This chain uses TRBV30 with TRBJ2-5; a weak D match, TRBD1 (5 bases). The DNA end is a closer match to TRBJ2-7, so the J assignment may be wrong. Germline V gene lookup returns CDR1 GTSNPN and CDR2 SVGIG (reference sequence). The CDR3 runs to 13 residues. The CDR3 here is CAWSQGLDDEQYF. The DNA of the CDR3 is TGTGCCTGGAGTCAGGGATTAGATGACGAGCAGTACTTC.

The gene calls are TRBV19 and TRBJ2-7; 12 bases are a match to TRBD1. Trimming took 3 bases from V and 5 from J; bases not matched to a gene: 8. The CDR3 runs to 16 residues. The germline V gene has CDR1 LNHDA and CDR2 SQIVND (reference sequence). The CDR3 coding sequence is TGTGCCAGTAGTATTAACCCGGGACAGGGGGCGGACGAGCAGTACTTC. Encoded protein: CASSINPGQGADEQYF.

The chain carries TRBV14 and TRBJ2-3, with TRBD1 matching over 9 bases. This CDR3 has 16 residues. The germline V gene encodes CDR1 SGHDN and CDR2 FVKESK. With 5 bases clipped from V and 3 bases from J, the junction kept 9 bases outside the gene matches. The CDR3 reads CASSSKAGQGTDTQYF. CDR3 nucleotide sequence: TGTGCCAGCAGCTCCAAGGCGGGACAGGGAACAGATACGCAGTATTTT.

The chain carries TRBV5-8 and TRBJ2-7; TRBD2 might be the D (6 bases). The V end was cut by 0 bases, the J end by 7 bases, with 14 bases between. Per the germline V gene, CDR1 is SGHTS and CDR2 is YDEGEE. The CDR3 loop spans 14 amino acids. CDR3 sequence reads: CASSLDGRVSEQYF. CDR3 in DNA: TGTGCCAGCAGCTTGGACGGGAGAGTCTCGGAGCAGTACTTC.

The rearrangement joins TRBV28 to TRBJ1-1; possible D gene TRBD1, 5 bases. V was clipped by 7 bases and J by 4 bases, with 10 bases between them. The germline gives CDR1 MDHEN, CDR2 SYDVKM. CDR3 length: 12 residues. CDR3 coding DNA: TGTGCCAGCAATGTAGGGGTCACTGAAGCTTTCTTT. Amino acid sequence: CASNVGVTEAFF.

This chain uses TRBV28 with TRBJ1-3; no definite D call. V was shortened by 4 bases and J by 0 bases, with 13 bases between the two germline ends. CDR3 length: 16 amino acids. The V gene's germline CDR1 is MDHEN and CDR2 SYDVKM. The CDR3 DNA sequence: TGTGCCAGCAGTTCCCCCGGGGAGTCCTCTGGAAACACCATATATTTT. Translated: CASSSPGESSGNTIYF.

The chain employs TRBV7-3 and TRBJ2-1, with D perhaps TRBD2 (5 bases). The CDR3 is 14 residues long. V was clipped by 2 bases and J by 7 bases, with 12 bases between them. The germline V gene has CDR1 SGHTA and CDR2 FQGTGA. DNA of the CDR3: TGTGCCAGCAGCTTACGTCCGGGGATTAATGAGCAGTTCTTC. It codes for CASSLRPGINEQFF.

Written as DNA, the CDR3 is TGTGCCAGCAGCTTACTTCCTAGCGGGAGCTCCTACGAGCAGTACGTC. Encoded protein: CASSLLPSGSSYEQYV. This chain links TRBV11-2 with TRBJ2-7; 10 positions match TRBD2. CDR1 is SGHAT, CDR2 FQNNGV, per germline. This CDR3 region has 16 residues. Trimming cost V 2 bases and J 0 bases; bases outside gene matches: 4.

J is TRBJ2-5 and V is TRBV2; 9 nucleotides agree with TRBD2. The CDR3 extends over 15 amino acids. Per germline, CDR1 SNHLY and CDR2 FYNNEI. V lost 7 bases, J lost 4 bases, and 10 bases stayed unmatched. CDR3 DNA sequence: TGTGCCAGCACTTTAACTTCTAGCGGGGCAGAGACCCAGTACTTC. Its translation: CASTLTSSGAETQYF.

The chain links TRBV7-9 to TRBJ2-5; 9 bases are shared with TRBD2. Germline-derived CDR1 and CDR2 are SEHNR and FQNEAQ (reference sequence). V lost 2 bases to trimming and J lost 2 bases; unmatched junction nucleotides: 3. CDR3 size: 15 residues. For the CDR3, the DNA is TGTGCCAGCAGCTTATCCAGCGGGGGGCAAGAGACCCAGTACTTC. It codes for CASSLSSGGQETQYF.

The V and J genes are TRBV7-8 and TRBJ1-3; 7 bases are a match to TRBD1. CDR1 and CDR2 (germline): SGHVS, FQNEAQ. This CDR3 has 15 amino acids. The V gene end was trimmed by 5 bases and the J gene end by 0 bases; junction bases not matched to a gene: 4. The CDR3 coding sequence is TGTGCCAGCAGCCAACGGGACAGCTCTGGAAACACCATATATTTT. This sequence encodes CASSQRDSSGNTIYF.

This chain joins TRBV19 and TRBJ2-1, with unresolved D. The CDR3 spans 14 residues. Germline V gives CDR1 LNHDA, CDR2 SQIVND (reference sequence). Trimming took off 5 bases at V and 7 bases at J, with 15 bases between the two ends. CDR3 nucleotide sequence: TGTGCCAGTAGTGGTGCTAGTGTTTTAAATGAGCAGTTCTTC. Translating it yields CASSGASVLNEQFF.

V usage is TRBV7-3 and J usage is TRBJ2-1; a weak D match, TRBD2 (6 bases). CDR3 length equals 16 residues. V lost 1 base, J lost 4 bases, and 14 bases lay in between. In germline, CDR1 is SGHTA, CDR2 FQGTGA. CDR3 DNA: TGTGCCAGCAGCTTAAGGGGTAGCGGCCTATACAATGAGCAGTTCTTC. It translates to CASSLRGSGLYNEQFF.

V is TRBV5-1 and J is TRBJ1-1, with D possibly being TRBD1 (5 bases). Trimming took off 3 bases at V and 0 bases at J, with 9 bases between the two ends. The CDR3 sequence is 14 residues long. CDR1 is SGHRS, CDR2 YFSETQ, per germline. Written as DNA, the CDR3 is TGCGCCAGCAGCTCTGCAGGGATGAACACTGAAGCTTTCTTT. The encoded protein is CASSSAGMNTEAFF.

This chain uses TRBV5-4 with TRBJ2-4, with 8 nucleotides matching TRBD2. Germline V gene lookup returns CDR1 SGHNT and CDR2 YYREEE (reference sequence). The CDR3 is 14 residues long. V gave up 4 bases and J gave up 7 bases; unmatched junction bases: 7. CDR3 loop: CASSRQAGVNIQYF. CDR3 sequence (DNA): TGTGCCAGCAGCAGGCAAGCGGGAGTCAACATTCAGTACTTC.

The chain joins TRBV9 to TRBJ1-1, with 10 bases aligning to TRBD1. The V gene end was trimmed by 0 bases and the J gene end by 11 bases; junction bases not matched to a gene: 7. The length of the CDR3 is 14 residues. Germline-derived CDR1 and CDR2 are SGDLS and YYNGEE. In nucleotides, the CDR3 is TGTGCCAGCAGCGTAGGTGACAGGGGGCGACGGGCTTTCTTT. Translation: CASSVGDRGRRAFF. The whole variable domain, filled in from reference TRBV9 and TRBJ1-1, reads DSGVTQTPKHLITATGQRVTLRCSPRSGDLSVYWYQQSLDQGLQFLIQYYNGEERAKGNILERFSAQQFPDLHSELNLSSLELGDSALYFCASSVGDRGRRAFFGQGTRLTVV.

The V call is TRBV4-2, the J call TRBJ2-1; TRBD2 matches 9 bases. The V and J ends lost 1 base and 4 bases, in that order; junction bases with no gene match: 2. Germline CDR1 is LGHNA and CDR2 is YNFKEQ. The CDR3 consists of 15 residues. Written as DNA, the CDR3 is TGTGCCAGCAGCCAAGGACTAGCGGTATACAATGAGCAGTTCTTC. Protein: CASSQGLAVYNEQFF.

The rearrangement joins TRBV7-8 to TRBJ2-1, with no clear D. This CDR3 is built from 14 residues. Germline lookup yields CDR1 SGHVS and CDR2 FQNEAQ. V dropped 4 bases and J dropped 7 bases, with 14 bases sitting between them. CDR3 sequence: CASSSMLSGNEQFF. CDR3 sequence (DNA): TGTGCCAGCAGCTCGATGCTCTCCGGTAATGAGCAGTTCTTC.

This chain connects TRBV4-2 to TRBJ2-4; D might be TRBD2 (6 bases). V lost 2 bases and J lost 1, with 27 bases in between. The CDR3 sequence is 21 residues long. CDR1 and CDR2 from the germline V gene are LGHNA and YNFKEQ. The CDR3 is CASSQRGGGGRAIGAKNIQYF. Written as DNA, the CDR3 is TGTGCCAGCAGCCAAAGGGGAGGCGGTGGAAGGGCTATCGGGGCCAAAAACATTCAGTACTTC.